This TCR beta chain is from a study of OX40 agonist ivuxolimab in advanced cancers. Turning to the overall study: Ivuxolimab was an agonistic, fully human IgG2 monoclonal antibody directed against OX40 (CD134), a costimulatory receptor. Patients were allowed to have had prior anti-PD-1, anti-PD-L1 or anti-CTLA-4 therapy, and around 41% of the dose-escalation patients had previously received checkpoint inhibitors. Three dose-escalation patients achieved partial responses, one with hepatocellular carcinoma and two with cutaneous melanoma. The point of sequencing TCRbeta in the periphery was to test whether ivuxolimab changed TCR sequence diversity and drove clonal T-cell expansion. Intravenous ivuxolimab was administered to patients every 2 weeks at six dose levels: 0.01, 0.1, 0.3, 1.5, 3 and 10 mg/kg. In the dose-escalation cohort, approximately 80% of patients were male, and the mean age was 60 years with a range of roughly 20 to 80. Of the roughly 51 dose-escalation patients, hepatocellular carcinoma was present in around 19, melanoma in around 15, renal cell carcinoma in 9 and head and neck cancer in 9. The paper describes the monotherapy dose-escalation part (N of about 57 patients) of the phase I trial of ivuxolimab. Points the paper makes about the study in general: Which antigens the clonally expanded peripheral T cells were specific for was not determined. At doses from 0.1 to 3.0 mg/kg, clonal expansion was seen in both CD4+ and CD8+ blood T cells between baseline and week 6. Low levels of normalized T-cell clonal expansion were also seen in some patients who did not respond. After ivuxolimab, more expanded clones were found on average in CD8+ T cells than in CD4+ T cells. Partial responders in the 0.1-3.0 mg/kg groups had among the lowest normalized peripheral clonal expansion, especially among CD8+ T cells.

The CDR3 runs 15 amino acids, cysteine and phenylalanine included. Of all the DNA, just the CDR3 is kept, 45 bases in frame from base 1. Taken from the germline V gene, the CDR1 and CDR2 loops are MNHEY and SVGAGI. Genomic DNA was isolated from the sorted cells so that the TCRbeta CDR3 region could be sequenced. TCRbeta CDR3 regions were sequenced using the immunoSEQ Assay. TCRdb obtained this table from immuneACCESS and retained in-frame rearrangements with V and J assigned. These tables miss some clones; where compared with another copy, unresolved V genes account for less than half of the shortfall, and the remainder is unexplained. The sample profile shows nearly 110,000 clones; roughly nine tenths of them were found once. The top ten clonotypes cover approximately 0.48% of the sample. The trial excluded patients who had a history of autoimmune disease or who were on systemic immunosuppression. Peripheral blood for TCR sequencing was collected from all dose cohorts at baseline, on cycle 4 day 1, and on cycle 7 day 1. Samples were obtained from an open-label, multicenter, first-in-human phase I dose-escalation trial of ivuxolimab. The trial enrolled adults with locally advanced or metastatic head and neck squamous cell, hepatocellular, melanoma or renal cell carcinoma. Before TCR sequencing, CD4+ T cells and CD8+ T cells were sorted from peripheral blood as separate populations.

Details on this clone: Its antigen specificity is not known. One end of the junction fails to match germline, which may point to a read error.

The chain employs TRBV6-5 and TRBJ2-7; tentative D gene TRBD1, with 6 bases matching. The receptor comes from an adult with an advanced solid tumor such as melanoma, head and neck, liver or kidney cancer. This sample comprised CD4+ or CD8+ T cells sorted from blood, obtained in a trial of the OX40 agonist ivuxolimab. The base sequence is TGTGCCAGCAGTCTATCGGGACAACCCTCCTCCGAGCAGTACTTC. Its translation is CASSLSGQPSSEQYF.